The 4 T cell receptor beta chains reported below all come from one sample, sequenced in a study of T cell repertoires in cytomegalovirus infection. No antigen has been assigned to these receptors. A single record per CDR3 protein comes from TCRdb applying MiXCR to the reads. The table lists about 740,000 distinct CDR3 sequences, approximately 33% of them singletons, with around a sixth in the top ten. The sample was cultured PBMCs, taken from culture after CMV antigen stimulation. These receptors were obtained from a human donor in good health (CMV status not recorded). Some clones in this sample may be carry-over from other donors' samples.

This clonotype has only one observation. The chain links TRBV2 to TRBJ2-1, with 9 bases identical to TRBD2. The CDR3 extends over 16 amino acids. The germline V gene has CDR1 SNHLY and CDR2 FYNNEI. Trimming cost V 7 bases and J 6 bases; bases outside gene matches: 13. The chain's CDR3 is CASTLGRLAGTNEQFF. DNA of the CDR3: TGTGCCAGCACTCTCGGGAGGCTAGCGGGGACCAATGAGCAGTTCTTC.

The chain has TRBV12-3 or TRBV12-4 and TRBJ1-2; 7 bases are a match to TRBD1. Trimming cost V 0 bases and J 6 bases; bases outside gene matches: 1. This CDR3 is built from 13 residues. The CDR3 bases are TGTGCCAGCAGTTTAGCCAGGGGGAATGGCTACACCTTC. Residues: CASSLARGNGYTF.

The chain combines TRBV20-1 with TRBJ1-6; 8 bases are a match to TRBD1. CDR3 length: 14 amino acids. From germline, CDR1 is DFQATT and CDR2 SNEGSKA (reference sequence). V shed 0 bases and J 10 bases; nucleotides not matched to a gene: 5. The CDR3 loop reads CSAREGQGGSPLHF. CDR3 bases: TGCAGTGCTAGAGAAGGACAGGGAGGATCACCCCTCCACTTT.

The chain joins TRBV13 to TRBJ2-1; D may be TRBD2 (7 bases). The CDR3 runs to 14 residues. V lost 5 bases and J 2 bases, leaving 10 bases between the germline ends. Germline CDR1 reads PRHDT; CDR2 reads FYEKMQ (reference sequence). The CDR3 coding sequence is TGTGCCAGCAGCGCGGGGGCCGCCTACAATGAGCAGTTCTTC. It translates to CASSAGAAYNEQFF.